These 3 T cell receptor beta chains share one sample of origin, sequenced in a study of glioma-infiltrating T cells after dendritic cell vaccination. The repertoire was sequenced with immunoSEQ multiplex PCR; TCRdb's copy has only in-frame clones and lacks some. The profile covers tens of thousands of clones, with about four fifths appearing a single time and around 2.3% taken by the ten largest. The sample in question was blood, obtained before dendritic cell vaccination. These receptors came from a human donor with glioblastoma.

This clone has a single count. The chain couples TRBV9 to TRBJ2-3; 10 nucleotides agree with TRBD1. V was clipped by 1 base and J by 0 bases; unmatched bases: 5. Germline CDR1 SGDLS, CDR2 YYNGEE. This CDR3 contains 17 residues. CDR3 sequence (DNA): TGTGCCAGCAGCGTACGACGACAGGGGGCTAGCACAGATACGCAGTATTTT. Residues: CASSVRRQGASTDTQYF. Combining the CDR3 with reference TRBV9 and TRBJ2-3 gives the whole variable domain DSGVTQTPKHLITATGQRVTLRCSPRSGDLSVYWYQQSLDQGLQFLIQYYNGEERAKGNILERFSAQQFPDLHSELNLSSLELGDSALYFCASSVRRQGASTDTQYFGPGTRLTVL.

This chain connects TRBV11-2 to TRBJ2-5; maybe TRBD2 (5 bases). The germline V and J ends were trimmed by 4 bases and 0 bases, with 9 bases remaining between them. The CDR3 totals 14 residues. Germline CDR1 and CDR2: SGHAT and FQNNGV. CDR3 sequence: CASSSGLYQETQYF. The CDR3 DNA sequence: TGTGCCAGCAGCTCAGGACTGTACCAAGAGACCCAGTACTTC.

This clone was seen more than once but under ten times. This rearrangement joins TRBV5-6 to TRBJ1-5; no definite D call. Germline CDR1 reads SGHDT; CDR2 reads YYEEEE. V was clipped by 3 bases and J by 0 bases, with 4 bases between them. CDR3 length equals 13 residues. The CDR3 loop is CASSWASNQPQHF. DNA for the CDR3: TGTGCCAGCAGCTGGGCTAGCAATCAGCCCCAGCATTTT.